Listed below are T cell receptor beta chains from one sample, sequenced in a study of CD8 T cells in Susac syndrome. In TCRdb, the immunoSEQ multiplex PCR reads were re-called with MiXCR into one record per CDR3 protein. The repertoire holds around 170,000 distinct CDR3 sequences, with approximately 94% as singletons. The sequencing sample was made of CD4+ T cells from PBMCs. Receptors were obtained from a human donor with Susac syndrome. CDR3s include the opening cysteine and the closing phenylalanine or tryptophan. The D gene is left open where the match is weak. Part of the rows lack a size; the others show once, few, many or a class for expanded clones.

TGTGCCAGCAGCCAAGGGGACACCACGAGGGGGAAGGAGCAGTTCTTC | CASSQGDTTRGKEQFF | TRBV3-1 | . | . | TRBJ2-1
TGCGCCAGCAGTTTTTTCGGGGGGACTGAAGCTTTCTTT | CASSFFGGTEAFF | TRBV5-1 | . | . | TRBJ1-1
TGTGCCAGCCAGGACAGGGGGCGGCGGGAGACCCAGTACTTC | CASQDRGRRETQYF | TRBV3-1 | TRBD1 | . | TRBJ2-5
TGTGCCAGCAGCAGCATTCCCTCGAATTCACCCCTCCACTTT | CASSSIPSNSPLHF | TRBV5-6 | . | . | TRBJ1-6
TGTGCCAGCAGCTTAGCGTGGTCAGGGCCCTACAATGAGCAGTTCTTC | CASSLAWSGPYNEQFF | TRBV7-9 | . | . | TRBJ2-1
TGTGCCAGCAGCCAAGGGATTCGCACTGAAGCTTTCTTT | CASSQGIRTEAFF | TRBV3-1 | . | . | TRBJ1-1
TGCAGTGCTAGAAGACACGACACTGAAGCTTTCTTT | CSARRHDTEAFF | TRBV20-1 | . | . | TRBJ1-1
TGCGCCAGCAGCCAAGACCGTAGGCTAGCAAGCACAGATACGCAGTATTTT | CASSQDRRLASTDTQYF | TRBV4-1 | . | once | TRBJ2-3
TGTGCCAGCAACTCCCGGAGGAACCTTAATGAAAAACTGTTTTTT | CASNSRRNLNEKLFF | TRBV5-6 | . | . | TRBJ1-4
TGTGCCAGCAGTTGGGACTACGAGCAGTACTTC | CASSWDYEQYF | TRBV12-3/TRBV12-4 | . | . | TRBJ2-7
TGCAGTGCTCACGACAGGGGCTCTGAAGCTTTCTTT | CSAHDRGSEAFF | TRBV20-1 | TRBD1 | . | TRBJ1-1
TGTGCCAGCGGGGGAGGGCTATCCTACGAGCAGTACTTC | CASGGGLSYEQYF | TRBV3-1 | TRBD2 | . | TRBJ2-7
TGTGCCAGCAGCTATTTAACTAGCGTCGATGAGCAGTTCTTC | CASSYLTSVDEQFF | TRBV7-8 | TRBD2 | . | TRBJ2-1
TGTGCCAGCAGACTCGCGTCGAATTCACCCCTCCACTTT | CASRLASNSPLHF | TRBV12-3/TRBV12-4 | . | once | TRBJ1-6
TGTGCCAGCAGCTTACTGCTTTCGGATACGCAGTATTTT | CASSLLLSDTQYF | TRBV7-6 | . | . | TRBJ2-3
TGTGCCAGCAGTTTGAGACTCTACGAGCAGTACTTC | CASSLRLYEQYF | TRBV6-2/TRBV6-3 | . | . | TRBJ2-7
TGTGCCAGCAGCTTAGTACAGGGGGCTTATGGCACAGATACGCAGTATTTT | CASSLVQGAYGTDTQYF | TRBV7-2 | TRBD1 | . | TRBJ2-3
TGTGCCAGCAGTGAAGGGACTAGCGGGGGGAGGACAGATACGCAGTATTTT | CASSEGTSGGRTDTQYF | TRBV25-1 | TRBD2 | . | TRBJ2-3
TGCGCCAGCAGCCCCGGGGGGGCCCCAGATACGCAGTATTTT | CASSPGGAPDTQYF | TRBV5-1 | TRBD2 | once | TRBJ2-3
TGCGCCAGCAGCCAGGGGACTAGCGGGAGGGGGGAGCAGTACTTC | CASSQGTSGRGEQYF | TRBV4-3 | TRBD2 | . | TRBJ2-7
TGTGCCAGCAGCTTAGACTCGGTGTTAGGCACCGGGGAGCTGTTTTTT | CASSLDSVLGTGELFF | TRBV7-6 | . | . | TRBJ2-2
TGTGCCAGCAGTGAAGGCGGGGCGCGGACTGAAGCTTTCTTT | CASSEGGARTEAFF | TRBV2 | . | . | TRBJ1-1
TGTGCCAGCAGCCGGACGGGAGGGGACACCGGGGAGCTGTTTTTT | CASSRTGGDTGELFF | TRBV6-5 | TRBD2 | few | TRBJ2-2
TGTGCCAGCAACCCCCGACAGGGATACTCCTACAATGAGCAGTTCTTC | CASNPRQGYSYNEQFF | TRBV7-2 | TRBD1 | . | TRBJ2-1
TGTGCCAGCAGTCCAACCACTTACAGCGAGCAGTACTTC | CASSPTTYSEQYF | TRBV12-3/TRBV12-4 | . | . | TRBJ2-7
TGTGCCAGCAGCTCTTTAAAGTACACTGAAGCTTTCTTT | CASSSLKYTEAFF | TRBV6-2/TRBV6-3 | . | . | TRBJ1-1
TGTGCCAGCAGCCAAGTACTACTAGCGGGGGATTGGGAGACCCAGTACTTC | CASSQVLLAGDWETQYF | TRBV3-1 | TRBD2 | once | TRBJ2-5
TGCAGCGTTGAGAGGGGGCGTAGAGAGACCCAGTACTTC | CSVERGRRETQYF | TRBV29-1 | TRBD1 | . | TRBJ2-5
TGTGCCATCAGGGCCGCGACAGACCTCTTGGAGCAGTACTTC | CAIRAATDLLEQYF | TRBV10-3 | . | . | TRBJ2-7
TGTGCCAGCAGCTTCGGCTGGCTAGCCAGTGTCTTC | CASSFGWLASVF | TRBV11-2 | . | . | TRBJ2-7
TGTGCCAGCAGCGCCAGTATCGGCAAAAACATTCAGTACTTC | CASSASIGKNIQYF | TRBV6-5 | . | . | TRBJ2-4
TGTGCCAGTAGTATCAGGCTAGCTGGGGATACGCAGTATTTT | CASSIRLAGDTQYF | TRBV19 | . | . | TRBJ2-3
TGCAGTGCAGCCGGGACAGGTCAACTCTACGAGCAGTACTTC | CSAAGTGQLYEQYF | TRBV20-1 | TRBD1 | . | TRBJ2-7
TGTGCCAGCAGCCAAGATATCGGGACCTACATTAGGGGCTACACCTTC | CASSQDIGTYIRGYTF | TRBV4-2 | . | . | TRBJ1-2
TGCAGTGCTCTCGGACAGGGGGCCGGGGAGCTGTTTTTT | CSALGQGAGELFF | TRBV20-1 | TRBD1 | . | TRBJ2-2
TGTGCCAGCAGCAAAAGGCTACCCTTTGTGACTGGCTACACCTTC | CASSKRLPFVTGYTF | TRBV21-1 | . | . | TRBJ1-2
TGCGCCAGCAGAAGGACGTACCAAGAGACCCAGTACTTC | CASRRTYQETQYF | TRBV5-1 | . | . | TRBJ2-5
TGTGCCAGCAGTGATCGGGGACAGTACAATCAGCCCCAGCATTTT | CASSDRGQYNQPQHF | TRBV2 | TRBD1 | once | TRBJ1-5
TGTGCCAGCAGTGCGACCCTAGCGACTGGGGCCAACGTCCTGACTTTC | CASSATLATGANVLTF | TRBV6-4 | . | . | TRBJ2-6
TGTGCCAGCAGCTTAGAACAGGCCAATTCACCCCTCCACTTT | CASSLEQANSPLHF | TRBV7-9 | . | . | TRBJ1-6
TGTGCCTGGAGGGAGGAGACCCAGTACTTC | CAWREETQYF | TRBV30 | . | few | TRBJ2-5
TGTGCCAGCGAGCTCACCCGAGGAAACACTGAAGCTTTCTTT | CASELTRGNTEAFF | TRBV11-2 | . | . | TRBJ1-1
TGTGCCAGCAGCCAAGGAATTGACTCTGGGGCCAACGTCCTGACTTTC | CASSQGIDSGANVLTF | TRBV4-2 | . | . | TRBJ2-6
TGCAGTGCTAGTTCAGTCAGGGGGCAAGAGACCCAGTACTTC | CSASSVRGQETQYF | TRBV20-1 | TRBD1 | . | TRBJ2-5
TGTGCCGGCAGGCAGGGGGGGGGCCCCACAGATACGCAGTATTTT | CAGRQGGGPTDTQYF | TRBV30 | . | . | TRBJ2-3
TGCAGTGCCCACCGGGACAGCCAAGAGACCCAGTACTTC | CSAHRDSQETQYF | TRBV20-1 | TRBD1 | once | TRBJ2-5
TGCGCCAGCAGGTTACAGGACACCGGGGAGCTGTTTTTT | CASRLQDTGELFF | TRBV4-1 | . | . | TRBJ2-2
TGTGCCAGCAGCCCTTCCTTCGGGACACCCGCTGAAGCTTTCTTT | CASSPSFGTPAEAFF | TRBV7-2 | . | . | TRBJ1-1
TGTGCCAGCAGCTTAAGGGACAGGGGGTCTGGAGCCAACGTCCTGACTTTC | CASSLRDRGSGANVLTF | TRBV7-3 | TRBD1 | . | TRBJ2-6
TGTGCCAGCACCCTCGGGGGGGTCTACAATGAGCAGTTCTTC | CASTLGGVYNEQFF | TRBV18 | TRBD2 | . | TRBJ2-1
TGTGCCAGCAGCGTAGAGTCTGGCACCGGGGAGCTGTTTTTT | CASSVESGTGELFF | TRBV9 | . | . | TRBJ2-2
TGTGCCAGCTCACCGGAACAGGGCACCGGGGAGCTGTTTTTT | CASSPEQGTGELFF | TRBV18 | . | . | TRBJ2-2
TGCAGTGCTAGTTTCGCTCCAACAAAAAATGAAAAACTGTTTTTT | CSASFAPTKNEKLFF | TRBV20-1 | . | . | TRBJ1-4
TGTGCCAGCAGCCGAACAGGGTACTACGAGCAGTACTTC | CASSRTGYYEQYF | TRBV5-4 | . | . | TRBJ2-7
TGTGCCACCCAAGGGACCGACAATCAGCCCCAGCATTTT | CATQGTDNQPQHF | TRBV10-3 | . | . | TRBJ1-5
TGTGCCAGCTCACCAGGGGACAGGGGAACTTCTAACTATGGCTACACCTTC | CASSPGDRGTSNYGYTF | TRBV18 | TRBD1 | . | TRBJ1-2
TGCGCCAGCAGCCACCCCTTCGGACTAGCGGGCCCCGGCAAAGAGACCCAGTACTTC | CASSHPFGLAGPGKETQYF | TRBV4-1 | TRBD2 | . | TRBJ2-5
TGTGCCAGCAGCTCCACTAGCGGGGGGGCACGTGAGCAGTTCTTC | CASSSTSGGAREQFF | TRBV7-3 | TRBD2 | . | TRBJ2-1
TGCGCCAGCAGCCAAGCAGTCGGCAGGGGCGGAGGAAATTCACCCCTCCACTTT | CASSQAVGRGGGNSPLHF | TRBV4-1 | . | . | TRBJ1-6